This passage covers 25 T cell receptor beta chains from one sample sequenced in a study of beta chain features in type 1 diabetes. As every portion of the isolated RNA was reverse transcribed, the sequencing read expressed TCRB transcripts. Data came from immunoSEQ multiplex PCR; TCRdb stores just in-frame clones and leaves some out. The data hold about 330,000 clones, with approximately 11% observed a single time. The sample taken for sequencing was naive CD4+ T cells from blood. The receptors derive from a woman aged 25 to 45 in good health.

This clone has a handful of counts. This sequence joins TRBV6-5 and TRBJ2-1, with 13 bases fitting TRBD2. With V trimmed by 7 bases and J by 10 bases, 10 bases remained unmatched. CDR3 length: 15 residues. Per the germline V gene, CDR1 is MNHEY and CDR2 is SVGAGI. CDR3 in amino acids: CASTRRRLAGGEQFF. Written as DNA, the CDR3 is TGTGCCAGCACTCGCAGGAGACTAGCGGGAGGCGAGCAGTTCTTC.

J is TRBJ2-1 and V is TRBV7-2; D remains unclear. Trimming shortened V by 1 base and J by 13 bases, and 11 bases separated the two germline ends. There are 12 residues in the CDR3. CDR1 SGHTA and CDR2 FQGNSA come from the germline V gene. CDR3 residues: CASSLDSRYQFF. The CDR3 DNA follows: TGTGCCAGCAGCTTAGACAGTCGTTACCAGTTCTTC.

In its sample, this clone was seen a few times. The chain has TRBV7-2 and TRBJ2-3; 11 nucleotides align to TRBD2. V lost 1 base to trimming and J lost 2 bases; unmatched junction nucleotides: 8. In germline, CDR1 is SGHTA, CDR2 FQGNSA. The CDR3 loop spans 18 amino acids. DNA of the CDR3: TGTGCCAGCAGCTTAGGGGGCCTAGCGGGAGGCCCCACAGATACGCAGTATTTT. As protein: CASSLGGLAGGPTDTQYF.

This clone was recorded a few times. The chain couples TRBV13 to TRBJ2-3, with 7 nucleotides matching TRBD2. The CDR3 runs 16 residues. Trimming removed 6 bases from V and 0 bases from J; junction bases left unmatched: 9. Germline V gene lookup returns CDR1 PRHDT and CDR2 FYEKMQ (reference sequence). The CDR3 here is CASRLLAVISTDTQYF. CDR3 bases: TGTGCCAGCAGACTCCTAGCGGTAATTAGCACAGATACGCAGTATTTT.

This clone was counted a few times. The rearrangement joins TRBV7-2 to TRBJ2-5; TRBD1 is a possible D gene (5 bases). The CDR3 covers 13 residues. With 6 bases removed from V and 3 bases from J, the gap between germline ends came to 11 bases. Germline loops: CDR1 SGHTA, CDR2 FQGNSA. CDR3 in DNA: TGTGCCAGCAGTTCAGACAGAAAAGAGACCCAGTACTTC. It specifies CASSSDRKETQYF.

The chain uses TRBV5-1 and TRBJ2-5; 11 bases fit TRBD1. The CDR3 covers 16 residues. With 4 bases clipped from V and 1 base from J, the junction kept 6 bases outside the gene matches. The germline V gene encodes CDR1 SGHRS and CDR2 YFSETQ. The CDR3 sequence: CASSPGQGAVQETQYF. CDR3 DNA: TGCGCCAGCAGCCCTGGACAGGGGGCCGTCCAAGAGACCCAGTACTTC. The full variable domain, in which reference TRBV5-1 and TRBJ2-5 provide the parts outside the CDR3, is KAGVTQTPRYLIKTRGQQVTLSCSPISGHRSVSWYQQTPGQGLQFLFEYFSETQRNKGNFPGRFSGRQFSNSRSEMNVSTLELGDSALYLCASSPGQGAVQETQYFGPGTRLLVL.

This clone was seen a handful of times. The J gene is TRBJ2-7, the V gene TRBV15; TRBD2 aligns across 9 bases. V shed 2 bases, J shed 3 bases, and the junction held 8 bases outside the gene matches. CDR3 size: 16 residues. Germline loops: CDR1 LNHNV, CDR2 YYDKDF (reference sequence). CDR3 region: CATSRWATSGYYEQYF. DNA of the CDR3: TGTGCCACCAGCAGATGGGCGACTAGCGGCTACTACGAGCAGTACTTC.

This clone was observed a handful of times. The chain has TRBV5-1 and TRBJ2-7; D remains unclear. Trimming cost V 4 bases and J 2 bases, with 16 bases left between them. This CDR3 is built from 15 residues. Germline V gene lookup returns CDR1 SGHRS and CDR2 YFSETQ. This chain's CDR3 is CASSLTGARTYEQYF. CDR3 bases: TGCGCCAGCAGCCTAACCGGAGCGAGGACCTACGAGCAGTACTTC.

The chain combines TRBV7-2 with TRBJ2-7, with TRBD2 matching over 8 bases. Germline lookup yields CDR1 SGHTA and CDR2 FQGNSA. The CDR3 has 16 amino acids. V was clipped by 2 bases and J by 4 bases; unmatched bases: 10. In DNA form, the CDR3 reads TGTGCCAGCAGCTTACTAGCGGGTCTGCCTAGATACGAGCAGTACTTC. Its protein product is CASSLLAGLPRYEQYF. The variable domain in full, completed from reference TRBV7-2 and TRBJ2-7, reads GAGVSQSPSNKVTEKGKDVELRCDPISGHTALYWYRQSLGQGLEFLIYFQGNSAPDKSGLPSDRFSAERTGGSVSTLTIQRTQQEDSAVYLCASSLLAGLPRYEQYFGPGTRLTVT.

The chain employs TRBV6-6 and TRBJ2-3; D is unclear. CDR1 is MNHNY and CDR2 is SVGAGI in the germline V gene (reference sequence). Trimming stripped 7 bases from V and 0 bases from J, with 5 bases between. The CDR3 consists of 12 residues. The DNA for the CDR3 is TGTGCCAGCACCAGTAGCACAGATACGCAGTATTTT. Amino acid sequence: CASTSSTDTQYF.

There are a few counts of this clone. The rearrangement joins TRBV11-1 to TRBJ2-5, with D uncertain. The CDR3 runs to 12 residues. The ends were cut back, 4 bases at V and 5 bases at J, with 8 bases in the middle. The germline gives CDR1 SGHAT, CDR2 FQDESV (reference sequence). The CDR3 loop reads CASSWQKETQYF. CDR3 DNA: TGTGCCAGCAGCTGGCAAAAGGAGACCCAGTACTTC.

The rearrangement joins TRBV19 to TRBJ2-3; possible D gene TRBD2, 6 bases. The CDR3 extends over 16 amino acids. The germline V and J ends were trimmed by 5 bases and 2 bases, with 17 bases remaining between them. Germline lookup yields CDR1 LNHDA and CDR2 SQIVND (reference sequence). CDR3 sequence reads: CASSLLNGRDTDTQYF. The CDR3 DNA reads as TGTGCCAGTAGTCTGCTCAACGGGAGAGACACAGATACGCAGTATTTT.

This clone has a handful of counts. The chain joins TRBV5-8 to TRBJ1-2; unclear D gene. The V gene's germline CDR1 is SGHTS and CDR2 YDEGEE. The CDR3 is 14 amino acids. Trimming left V 0 bases short and J 2 bases short, with 8 bases between. CDR3 bases: TGTGCCAGCAGCTTGGAAGGGAGAAACTATGGCTACACCTTC. This encodes CASSLEGRNYGYTF.

The rearrangement links TRBV4-2 to TRBJ2-7, with a tentative D call TRBD2 (6 bases). The CDR3 spans 14 residues. Germline values: CDR1 LGHNA, CDR2 YNFKEQ. V was trimmed by 0 bases and J by 7 bases, leaving 13 bases between them. This chain's CDR3 is CASSQEKGRREQYF. The DNA of the CDR3 is TGTGCCAGCAGCCAAGAAAAAGGGAGGAGGGAGCAGTACTTC.

This clone was counted a few times. The chain combines TRBV13 with TRBJ2-2; D is perhaps TRBD2 (7 bases). V was pared by 0 bases and J by 6 bases, with 14 bases between. In germline, CDR1 is PRHDT, CDR2 FYEKMQ (reference sequence). CDR3 size: 16 residues. The CDR3 region is CASSLGGRGPSGELFF. The DNA of the CDR3 is TGTGCCAGCAGCTTAGGGGGGCGGGGGCCCTCCGGGGAGCTGTTTTTT. The full variable domain, in which reference TRBV13 and TRBJ2-2 provide the parts outside the CDR3, is AAGVIQSPRHLIKEKRETATLKCYPIPRHDTVYWYQQGPGQDPQFLISFYEKMQSDKGSIPDRFSAQQFSDYHSELNMSSLELGDSALYFCASSLGGRGPSGELFFGEGSRLTVL.

The chain joins TRBV4-3 to TRBJ1-1; D gene ambiguous. The CDR3 extends over 13 amino acids. The V gene lost 1 base and the J gene lost 5 bases, with 8 bases spanning the gap. Germline values: CDR1 LGHNA, CDR2 YSLEER. The CDR3 nucleotides read TGCGCCAGCAGCCAAGGTGGGAGGACTGAAGCTTTCTTT. It yields the protein CASSQGGRTEAFF.

This clone was found a few times. This chain joins TRBV4-3 and TRBJ1-2; D not resolved. CDR1 LGHNA and CDR2 YSLEER come from the germline V gene. The V end lost 0 bases, the J end lost 7 bases, and 12 bases lay between the germline ends. The CDR3 is 14 residues long. CDR3 coding DNA: TGCGCCAGCAGCCAAGACCTAGGGAGAACTGGCTACACCTTC. Translating gives CASSQDLGRTGYTF.

The chain carries TRBV30 and TRBJ2-3; 7 bases match TRBD2. After removal of 1 base from V and 0 bases from J, the junction contained 1 base not matched to a gene. The CDR3 is made up of 14 amino acids. Germline lookup yields CDR1 GTSNPN and CDR2 SVGIG (reference sequence). The CDR3 DNA follows: TGTGCCTGGAGTGGGGGGGGGAGCACAGATACGCAGTATTTT. Translated, it gives CAWSGGGSTDTQYF.

This clone has a handful of counts. V and J are TRBV4-3 and TRBJ1-1, with 7 bases fitting TRBD1. Losses at the gene ends were 6 bases for V and 4 bases for J; bases not matched to a gene: 8. The CDR3 spans 14 residues. Per germline, CDR1 LGHNA and CDR2 YSLEER. The CDR3 loop is CASRSGGGITEAFF. The CDR3, as DNA: TGCGCCAGCAGATCAGGGGGAGGAATCACTGAAGCTTTCTTT.

The CDR3 loop is CASSQEPLESYNEQFF. The CDR3 DNA sequence: TGCGCCAGCAGCCAAGAGCCTTTGGAGAGCTACAATGAGCAGTTCTTC. The rearrangement uses TRBV4-3 and TRBJ2-1; D is uncertain. The germline gives CDR1 LGHNA, CDR2 YSLEER. V shed 0 bases and J shed 3 bases, with 12 bases lying between them. This CDR3 comprises 16 residues.

This clone was seen a few times. The rearrangement joins TRBV18 to TRBJ2-1; 12 bases align to TRBD1. The CDR3 has 20 amino acids. V shed 0 bases and J 4 bases; nucleotides not matched to a gene: 13. The V gene's germline CDR1 is KGHSH and CDR2 LQKENI. As DNA, the CDR3 is TGTGCCAGCTCACCACCGAAGGGACAGGGGGCTAGCGGGCTTTACAATGAGCAGTTCTTC. Translated, it gives CASSPPKGQGASGLYNEQFF.

This clone turned up a few times. This rearrangement joins TRBV4-2 to TRBJ2-7; TRBD2 agrees at 7 bases. CDR3 length: 16 residues. Germline V gene sequence: CDR1 LGHNA, CDR2 YNFKEQ. The trim removed 3 bases at V and 1 base at J, leaving 9 bases unmatched. Here the CDR3 DNA reads TGTGCCAGCAGCCAGGCCCGGGGGGAGAAATCCTACGAGCAGTACTTC. It specifies CASSQARGEKSYEQYF.

This clone was picked up a small number of times. The chain is built from TRBV7-2 and TRBJ2-7, with 12 bases that match TRBD1. The V gene end was trimmed by 5 bases and the J gene end by 4 bases; junction bases not matched to a gene: 9. The length of the CDR3 is 16 residues. The germline V gene encodes CDR1 SGHTA and CDR2 FQGNSA. The DNA of the CDR3 is TGTGCCAGCAGCGGCAGGGGACAGGGGGCAACATACGAGCAGTACTTC. Amino acids: CASSGRGQGATYEQYF.

This clone showed up just a few times. The V call is TRBV28, the J call TRBJ1-1, with TRBD1 matching over 10 bases. Trimming at V came to 5 bases and at J to 5 bases, leaving 8 bases not matched to a gene. The CDR3 contains 15 residues. Germline V CDR1 and CDR2: MDHEN, SYDVKM. In nucleotides, the CDR3 is TGTGCCAGCAGTCGTACCGGGACAGGGGAGACTGAAGCTTTCTTT. Its protein product is CASSRTGTGETEAFF.

This clone turned up a few times. The chain links TRBV11-2 to TRBJ2-3, with D perhaps matching TRBD1 (5 bases). Germline CDR1 is SGHAT and CDR2 is FQNNGV. Between the trimmed V and J ends, which lost 4 bases and 4 bases, there was a span of 12 bases. The CDR3 is 14 amino acids. Written as DNA, the CDR3 is TGTGCCAGCAGCTGGGGCTTAGGGTCAGATACGCAGTATTTT. Translating gives CASSWGLGSDTQYF. Supplemented by reference TRBV11-2 and TRBJ2-3, the full variable domain reads EAGVAQSPRYKIIEKRQSVAFWCNPISGHATLYWYQQILGQGPKLLIQFQNNGVVDDSQLPKDRFSAERLKGVDSTLKIQPAKLEDSAVYLCASSWGLGSDTQYFGPGTRLTVL.